This paragraph covers one TCR beta chain sequence. This sample is drawn from a study of cytotoxic CD8 clonotypes in ibrutinib-treated CLL. The wider study: Samples averaged roughly 260,000 productive templates and approximately 100,000 productive rearrangements.

This CDR3 contains 15 residues. Germline V gives CDR1 SGHRS, CDR2 YFSETQ. Trimming removed 3 bases from V and 5 bases from J, with 17 bases in between. About 1.9 micrograms of genomic DNA (from cryopreserved PBMCs) were used for TCR beta libraries. Libraries were prepared by immunoSEQ multiplex PCR; TCRdb keeps only in-frame clonotypes and omits some of them. This table holds roughly 250,000 clones, roughly 70% found once. The V gene is TRBV5-1, the J gene TRBJ2-5; D is unresolved. This sequence originates from a human donor with chronic lymphocytic leukemia. The source was PBMCs, collected after 24 months of ibrutinib treatment. This CDR3 reads CASSSDPPRDETQYF. Written as DNA, the CDR3 is TGCGCCAGCAGCTCGGACCCGCCAAGGGATGAGACCCAGTACTTC.